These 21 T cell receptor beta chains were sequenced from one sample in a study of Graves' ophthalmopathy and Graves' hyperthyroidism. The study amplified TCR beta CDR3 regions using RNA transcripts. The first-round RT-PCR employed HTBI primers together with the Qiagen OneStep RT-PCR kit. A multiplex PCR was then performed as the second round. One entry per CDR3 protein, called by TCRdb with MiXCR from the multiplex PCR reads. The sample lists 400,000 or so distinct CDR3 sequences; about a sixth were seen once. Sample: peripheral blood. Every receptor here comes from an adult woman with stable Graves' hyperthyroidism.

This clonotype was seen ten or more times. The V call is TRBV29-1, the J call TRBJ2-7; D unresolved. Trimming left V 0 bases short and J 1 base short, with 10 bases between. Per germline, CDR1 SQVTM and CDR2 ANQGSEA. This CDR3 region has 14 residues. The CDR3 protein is CSVEDLLKSYEQYF. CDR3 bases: TGCAGCGTTGAAGATTTGCTTAAATCCTACGAGCAGTACTTC.

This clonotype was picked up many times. The CDR3 region is CASSSEASWPQHF. The CDR3 DNA reads as TGTGCCAGCAGTTCTGAAGCCTCGTGGCCCCAGCATTTT. The chain joins TRBV27 to TRBJ1-5; no clear D. The CDR3 has 13 residues. Trimming removed 4 bases at V and 9 bases at J, with 13 bases between. Looked up from germline, CDR1 is MNHEY and CDR2 is SMNVEV (reference sequence).

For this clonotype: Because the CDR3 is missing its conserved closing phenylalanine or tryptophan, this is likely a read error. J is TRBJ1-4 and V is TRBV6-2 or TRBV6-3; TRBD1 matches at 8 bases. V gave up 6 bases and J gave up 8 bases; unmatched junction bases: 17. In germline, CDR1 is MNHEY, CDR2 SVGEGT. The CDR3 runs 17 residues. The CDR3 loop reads CASSQTGTGYTTEKLFC. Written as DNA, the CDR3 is TGTGCCAGCAGCCAAACCGGGACAGGCTATACCACCGAAAAACTGTTTTGT.

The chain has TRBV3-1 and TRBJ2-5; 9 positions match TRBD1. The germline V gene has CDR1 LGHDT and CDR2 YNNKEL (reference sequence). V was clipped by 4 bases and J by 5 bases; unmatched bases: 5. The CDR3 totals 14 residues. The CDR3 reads CASSPTGGVETQYF. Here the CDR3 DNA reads TGTGCCAGCAGCCCAACAGGGGGCGTTGAGACCCAGTACTTC.

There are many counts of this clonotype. CDR3 sequence: CASSYLRQGRTEYYQETQYF. The CDR3 nucleotides read TGTGCCAGCAGTTACTTGCGACAGGGTCGAACCGAGTATTACCAAGAGACCCAGTACTTC. V is TRBV6-2 or TRBV6-3 and J is TRBJ2-5; 7 bases are a match to TRBD1. CDR1 MNHEY and CDR2 SVGEGT come from the germline V gene. The trim removed 1 base at V and 0 bases at J, leaving 17 bases unmatched. The CDR3 consists of 20 residues.

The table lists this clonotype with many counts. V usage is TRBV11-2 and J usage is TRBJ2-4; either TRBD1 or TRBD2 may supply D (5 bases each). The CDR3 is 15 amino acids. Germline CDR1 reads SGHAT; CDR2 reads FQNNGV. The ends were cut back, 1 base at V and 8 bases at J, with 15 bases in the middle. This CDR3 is CASSLVRGRVYIQYF. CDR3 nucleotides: TGTGCCAGCAGCTTAGTGAGGGGAAGGGTGTACATTCAGTACTTC.

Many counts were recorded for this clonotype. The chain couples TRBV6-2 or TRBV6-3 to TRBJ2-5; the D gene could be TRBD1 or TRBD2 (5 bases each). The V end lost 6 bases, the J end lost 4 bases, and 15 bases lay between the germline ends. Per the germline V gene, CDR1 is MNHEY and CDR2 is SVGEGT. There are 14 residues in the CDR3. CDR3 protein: CASRPGTRRETQYF. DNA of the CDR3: TGTGCCAGCAGACCCGGGACGCGCAGAGAGACCCAGTACTTC.

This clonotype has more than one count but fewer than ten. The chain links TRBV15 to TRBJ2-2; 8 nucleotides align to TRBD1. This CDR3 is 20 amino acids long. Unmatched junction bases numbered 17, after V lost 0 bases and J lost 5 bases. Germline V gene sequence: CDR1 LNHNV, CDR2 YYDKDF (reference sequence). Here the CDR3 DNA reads TGTGCCACCAGCAGAGATCGGGGGCAGGGGGCCGTCCGAGGGACCGGGGAGCTGTTTTTT. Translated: CATSRDRGQGAVRGTGELFF.

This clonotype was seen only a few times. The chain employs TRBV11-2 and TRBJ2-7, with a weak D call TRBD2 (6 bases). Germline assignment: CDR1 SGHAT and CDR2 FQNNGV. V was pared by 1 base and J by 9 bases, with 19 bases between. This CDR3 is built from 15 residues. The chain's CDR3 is CASSLVRGPTDGQYF. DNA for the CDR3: TGTGCCAGCAGCTTAGTGCGGGGCCCGACTGATGGGCAGTACTTC. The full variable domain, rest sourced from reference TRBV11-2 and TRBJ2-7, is EAGVAQSPRYKIIEKRQSVAFWCNPISGHATLYWYQQILGQGPKLLIQFQNNGVVDDSQLPKDRFSAERLKGVDSTLKIQPAKLEDSAVYLCASSLVRGPTDGQYFGPGTRLTVT.

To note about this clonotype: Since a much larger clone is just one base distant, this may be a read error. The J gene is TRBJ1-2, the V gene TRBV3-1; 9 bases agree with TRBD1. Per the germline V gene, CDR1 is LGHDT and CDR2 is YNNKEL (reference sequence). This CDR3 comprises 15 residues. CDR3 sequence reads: CASSQGNRGLSGYSF. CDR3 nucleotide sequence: TGTGCCAGCAGCCAAGGAAACAGGGGGCTGTCTGGCTACAGCTTC.

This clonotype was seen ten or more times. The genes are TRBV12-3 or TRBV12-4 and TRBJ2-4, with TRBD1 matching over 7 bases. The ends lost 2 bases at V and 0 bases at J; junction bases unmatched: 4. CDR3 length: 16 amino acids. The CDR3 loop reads CASSLWTGLAKNIQYF. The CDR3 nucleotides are TGTGCCAGCAGTTTATGGACAGGACTAGCCAAAAACATTCAGTACTTC.

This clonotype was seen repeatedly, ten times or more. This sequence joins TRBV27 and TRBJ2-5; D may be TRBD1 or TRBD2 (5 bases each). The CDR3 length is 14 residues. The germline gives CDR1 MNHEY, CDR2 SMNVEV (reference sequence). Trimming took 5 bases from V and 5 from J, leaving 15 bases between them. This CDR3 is CASSPGTRWETQYF. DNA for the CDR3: TGTGCCAGCAGTCCTGGGACCAGGTGGGAGACCCAGTACTTC.

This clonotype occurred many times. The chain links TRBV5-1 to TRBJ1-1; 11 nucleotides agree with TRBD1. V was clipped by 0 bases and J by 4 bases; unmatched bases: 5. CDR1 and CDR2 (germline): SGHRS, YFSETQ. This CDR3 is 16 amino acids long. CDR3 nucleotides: TGCGCCAGCAGCTTGGAGGACAGGGGGCGCGGCACTGAAGCTTTCTTT. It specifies CASSLEDRGRGTEAFF.

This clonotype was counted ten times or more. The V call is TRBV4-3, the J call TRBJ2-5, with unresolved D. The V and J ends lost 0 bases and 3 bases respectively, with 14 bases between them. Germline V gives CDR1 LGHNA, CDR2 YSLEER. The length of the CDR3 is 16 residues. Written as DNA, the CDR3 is TGCGCCAGCAGCCAAGATAGGATGGGTGACGAAGAGACCCAGTACTTC. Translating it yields CASSQDRMGDEETQYF.

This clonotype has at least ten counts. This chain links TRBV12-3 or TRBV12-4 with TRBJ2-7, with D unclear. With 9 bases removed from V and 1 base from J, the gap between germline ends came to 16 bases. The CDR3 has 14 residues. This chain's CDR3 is CASRRKEQSYEQYF. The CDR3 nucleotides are TGTGCCAGTAGAAGAAAAGAACAGTCCTACGAGCAGTACTTC.

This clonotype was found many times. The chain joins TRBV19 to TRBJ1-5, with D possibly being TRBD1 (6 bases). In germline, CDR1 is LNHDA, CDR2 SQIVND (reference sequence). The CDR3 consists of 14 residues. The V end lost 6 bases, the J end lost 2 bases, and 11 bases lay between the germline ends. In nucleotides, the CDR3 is TGTGCCAGTAGAAACAGGGTCCGCAATCAGCCCCAGCATTTT. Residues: CASRNRVRNQPQHF.

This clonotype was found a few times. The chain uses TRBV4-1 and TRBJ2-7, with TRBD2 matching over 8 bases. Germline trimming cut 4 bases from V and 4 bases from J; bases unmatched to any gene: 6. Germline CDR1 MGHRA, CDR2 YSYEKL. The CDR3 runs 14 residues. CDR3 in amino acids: CASSPPSGSYEQYF. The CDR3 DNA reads TGCGCCAGCAGCCCCCCCAGCGGGAGTTACGAGCAGTACTTC.

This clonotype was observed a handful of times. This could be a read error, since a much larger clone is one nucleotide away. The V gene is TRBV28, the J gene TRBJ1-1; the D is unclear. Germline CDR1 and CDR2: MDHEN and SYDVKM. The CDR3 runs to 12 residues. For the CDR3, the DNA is TGTGCCAGCCGAATCTTGGGAGTTGAAGCTTGCTTT. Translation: CASRILGVEACF.

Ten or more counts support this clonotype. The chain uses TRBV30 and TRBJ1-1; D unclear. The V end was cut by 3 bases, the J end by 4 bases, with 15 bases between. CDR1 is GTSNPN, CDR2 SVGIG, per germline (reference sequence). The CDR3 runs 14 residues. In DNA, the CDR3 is TGTGCCTGGAGGAATGACGGCCGGGGCACTGAAGCTTTCTTT. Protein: CAWRNDGRGTEAFF.

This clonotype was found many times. CDR3 in amino acids: CASSLPPWRESYEQYF. CDR3 nucleotides: TGTGCCAGCAGTTTACCCCCTTGGCGGGAGAGCTACGAGCAGTACTTC. The V gene is TRBV28, the J gene TRBJ2-7, with 7 positions matching TRBD2. This CDR3 region has 16 residues. Germline values: CDR1 MDHEN, CDR2 SYDVKM. With 2 bases clipped from V and 3 bases from J, the junction kept 10 bases outside the gene matches.

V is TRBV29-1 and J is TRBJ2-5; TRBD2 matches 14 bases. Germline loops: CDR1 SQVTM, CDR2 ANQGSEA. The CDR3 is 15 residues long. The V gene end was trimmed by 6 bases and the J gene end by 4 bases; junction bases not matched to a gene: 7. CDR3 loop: CSVEGLAGVIETQYF. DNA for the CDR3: TGCAGCGTAGAGGGACTAGCGGGAGTAATAGAGACCCAGTACTTC.